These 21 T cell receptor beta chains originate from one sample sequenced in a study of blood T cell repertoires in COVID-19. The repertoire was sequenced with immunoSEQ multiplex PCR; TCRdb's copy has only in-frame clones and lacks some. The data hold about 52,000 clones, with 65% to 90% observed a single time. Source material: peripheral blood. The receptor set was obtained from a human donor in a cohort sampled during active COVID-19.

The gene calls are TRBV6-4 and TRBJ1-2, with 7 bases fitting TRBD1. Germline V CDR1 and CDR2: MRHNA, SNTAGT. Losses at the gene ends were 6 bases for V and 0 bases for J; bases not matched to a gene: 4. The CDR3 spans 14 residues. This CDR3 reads CASSRDRSNYGYTF. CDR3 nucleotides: TGTGCCAGCAGCCGGGACAGATCTAACTATGGCTACACCTTC.

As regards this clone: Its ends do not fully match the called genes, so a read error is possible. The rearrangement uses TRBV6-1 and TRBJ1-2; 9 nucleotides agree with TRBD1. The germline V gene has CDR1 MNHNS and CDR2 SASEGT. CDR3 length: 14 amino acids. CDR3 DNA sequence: TGTGCCAGCAGTCAAGCTACCGGGACAGGGGGCTACACCTTC. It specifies CASSQATGTGGYTF.

The CDR3: CSVDGDRENIQETQYF. The CDR3 bases are TGCAGCGTTGATGGGGACAGGGAAAATATACAAGAGACCCAGTACTTC. The V gene is TRBV29-1, the J gene TRBJ2-5; 9 bases line up with TRBD1. Germline V gene sequence: CDR1 SQVTM, CDR2 ANQGSEA. This CDR3 comprises 16 residues. Trimming removed 3 bases from V and 2 bases from J; junction bases left unmatched: 10.

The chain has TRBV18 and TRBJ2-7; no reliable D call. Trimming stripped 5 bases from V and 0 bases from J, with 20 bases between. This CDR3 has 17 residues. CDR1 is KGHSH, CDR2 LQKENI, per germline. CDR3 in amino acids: CASSASSFGLSSYEQYF. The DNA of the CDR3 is TGTGCCAGCTCAGCCTCCAGTTTTGGGCTCAGCTCCTACGAGCAGTACTTC.

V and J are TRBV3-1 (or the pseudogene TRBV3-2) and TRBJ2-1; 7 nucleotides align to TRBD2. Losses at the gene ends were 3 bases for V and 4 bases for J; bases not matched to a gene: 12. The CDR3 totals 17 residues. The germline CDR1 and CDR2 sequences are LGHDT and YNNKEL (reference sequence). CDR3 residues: CASSQNLAAGGYNEQFF. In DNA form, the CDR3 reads TGTGCCAGCAGCCAGAACCTAGCGGCAGGAGGGTACAATGAGCAGTTCTTC.

The CDR3 here is CAISDPLRDRGPYTEAFF. CDR3 coding DNA: TGTGCCATCAGTGATCCCCTCCGGGACAGGGGGCCCTACACTGAAGCTTTCTTT. The chain recombines TRBV10-3 with TRBJ1-1; 12 bases agree with TRBD1. Unmatched junction bases numbered 11, after V lost 3 bases and J lost 3 bases. Germline-derived CDR1 and CDR2 are ENHRY and SYGVKD. The CDR3 is 18 amino acids.

CDR3 sequence reads: CASSSPASLQETQYF. The CDR3, as DNA: TGTGCCAGCAGTTCCCCGGCTAGCTTACAAGAGACCCAGTACTTC. This rearrangement joins TRBV28 to TRBJ2-5, with D possibly matching TRBD2 (5 bases). V was trimmed by 4 bases and J by 2 bases, leaving 14 bases between them. The CDR3 has 15 residues. Germline loops: CDR1 MDHEN, CDR2 SYDVKM.

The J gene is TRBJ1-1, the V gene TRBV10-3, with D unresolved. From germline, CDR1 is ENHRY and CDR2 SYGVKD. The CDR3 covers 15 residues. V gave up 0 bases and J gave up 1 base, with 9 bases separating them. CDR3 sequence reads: CAISESTIQNTEAFF. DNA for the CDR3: TGTGCCATCAGTGAGTCGACAATACAGAACACTGAAGCTTTCTTT.

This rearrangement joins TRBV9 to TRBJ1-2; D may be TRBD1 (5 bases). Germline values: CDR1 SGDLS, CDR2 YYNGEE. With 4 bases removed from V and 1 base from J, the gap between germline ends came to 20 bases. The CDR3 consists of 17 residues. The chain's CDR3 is CASSPKGADRSNYGYTF. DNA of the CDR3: TGTGCCAGCAGCCCCAAAGGGGCAGATCGAAGTAACTATGGCTACACCTTC.

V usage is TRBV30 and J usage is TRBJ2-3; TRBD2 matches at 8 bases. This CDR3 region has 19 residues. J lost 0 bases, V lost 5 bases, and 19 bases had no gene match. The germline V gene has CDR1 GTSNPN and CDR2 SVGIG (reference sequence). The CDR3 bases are TGTGCCTGGGGGAGGGGACGCACTAGCGGTAAAACTAGCACAGATACGCAGTATTTT. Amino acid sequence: CAWGRGRTSGKTSTDTQYF.

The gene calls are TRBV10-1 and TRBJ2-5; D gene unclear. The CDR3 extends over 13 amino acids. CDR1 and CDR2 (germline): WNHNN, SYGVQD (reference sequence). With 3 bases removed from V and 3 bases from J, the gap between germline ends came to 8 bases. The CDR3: CASSDRIEETQYF. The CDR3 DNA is TGCGCCAGCAGTGACAGGATAGAAGAGACCCAGTACTTC.

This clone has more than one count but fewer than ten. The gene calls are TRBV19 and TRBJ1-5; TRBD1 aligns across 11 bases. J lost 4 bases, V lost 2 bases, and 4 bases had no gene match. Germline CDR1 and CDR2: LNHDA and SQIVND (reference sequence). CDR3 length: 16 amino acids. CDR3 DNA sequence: TGTGCCAGTAGTATACCGGACAGGGGGCAGAATCAGCCCCAGCATTTT. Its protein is CASSIPDRGQNQPQHF. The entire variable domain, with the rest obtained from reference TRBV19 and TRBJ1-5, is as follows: DGGITQSPKYLFRKEGQNVTLSCEQNLNHDAMYWYRQDPGQGLRLIYYSQIVNDFQKGDIAEGYSVSREKKESFPLTVTSAQKNPTAFYLCASSIPDRGQNQPQHFGDGTRLSIL.

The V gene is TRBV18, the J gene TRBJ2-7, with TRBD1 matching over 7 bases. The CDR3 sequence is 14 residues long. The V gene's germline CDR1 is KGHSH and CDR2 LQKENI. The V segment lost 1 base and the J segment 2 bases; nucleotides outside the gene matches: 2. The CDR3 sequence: CASSPRQGAYEQYF. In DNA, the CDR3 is TGTGCCAGCTCACCACGGCAGGGGGCCTACGAGCAGTACTTC.

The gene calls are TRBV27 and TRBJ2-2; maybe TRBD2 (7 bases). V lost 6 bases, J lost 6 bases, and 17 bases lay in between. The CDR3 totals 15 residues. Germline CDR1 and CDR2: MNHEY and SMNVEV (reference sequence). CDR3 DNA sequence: TGTGCCAGCAGGTTGGGGCGGGGGCGATCCGGGGAGCTGTTTTTT. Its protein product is CASRLGRGRSGELFF.

The CDR3 region is CASSKRYGYYEQYF. The CDR3 DNA follows: TGTGCCAGCAGCAAAAGATACGGGTACTACGAGCAGTACTTC. The chain combines TRBV21-1 with TRBJ2-7; the table's D call, TRBD2, was not checked against the DNA. TRBV21-1 is given as a pseudogene. The CDR3 runs to 14 residues.

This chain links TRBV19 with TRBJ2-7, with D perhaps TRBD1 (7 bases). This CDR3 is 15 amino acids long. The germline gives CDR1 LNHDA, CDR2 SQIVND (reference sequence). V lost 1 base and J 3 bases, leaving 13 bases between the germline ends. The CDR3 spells CASSIAQGGFYEQYF. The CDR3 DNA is TGTGCCAGTAGTATAGCCCAGGGGGGCTTCTACGAGCAGTACTTC.

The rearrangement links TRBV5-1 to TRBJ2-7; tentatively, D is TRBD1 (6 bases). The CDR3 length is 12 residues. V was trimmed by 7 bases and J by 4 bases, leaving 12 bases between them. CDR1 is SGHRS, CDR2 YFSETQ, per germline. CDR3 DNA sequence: TGCGCCAGCCACAGGGATTCATACGAGCAGTACTTC. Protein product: CASHRDSYEQYF.

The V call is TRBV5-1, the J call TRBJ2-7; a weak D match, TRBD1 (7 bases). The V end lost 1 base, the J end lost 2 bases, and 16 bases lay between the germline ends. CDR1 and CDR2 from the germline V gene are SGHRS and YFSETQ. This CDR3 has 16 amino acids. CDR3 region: CASSLNRGTATYEQYF. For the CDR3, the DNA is TGCGCCAGCAGCTTGAATCGGGGGACAGCGACCTACGAGCAGTACTTC.

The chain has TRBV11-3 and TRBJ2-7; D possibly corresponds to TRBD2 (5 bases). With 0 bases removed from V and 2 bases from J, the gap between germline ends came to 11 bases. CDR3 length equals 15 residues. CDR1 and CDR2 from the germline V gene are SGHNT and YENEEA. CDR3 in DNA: TGTGCCAGCAGCTTAGAGTCGGGGTCCCCCTACGAGCAGTACTTC. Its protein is CASSLESGSPYEQYF.

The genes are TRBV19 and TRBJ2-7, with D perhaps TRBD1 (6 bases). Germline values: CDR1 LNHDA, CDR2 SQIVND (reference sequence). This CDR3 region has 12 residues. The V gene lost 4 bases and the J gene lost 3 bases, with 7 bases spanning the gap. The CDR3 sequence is CASSTGVYEQYF. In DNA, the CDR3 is TGTGCCAGTAGTACAGGGGTCTACGAGCAGTACTTC.

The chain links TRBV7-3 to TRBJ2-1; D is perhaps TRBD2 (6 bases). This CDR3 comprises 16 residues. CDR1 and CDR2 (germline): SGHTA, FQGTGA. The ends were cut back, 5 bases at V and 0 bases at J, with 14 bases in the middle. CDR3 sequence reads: CASSPSASASYNEQFF. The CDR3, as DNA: TGTGCCAGCAGCCCCTCGGCTAGCGCCTCCTACAATGAGCAGTTCTTC. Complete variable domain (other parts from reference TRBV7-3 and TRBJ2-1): GAGVSQTPSNKVTEKGKYVELRCDPISGHTALYWYRQSLGQGPEFLIYFQGTGAADDSGLPNDRFFAVRPEGSVSTLKIQRTERGDSAVYLCASSPSASASYNEQFFGPGTRLTVL.